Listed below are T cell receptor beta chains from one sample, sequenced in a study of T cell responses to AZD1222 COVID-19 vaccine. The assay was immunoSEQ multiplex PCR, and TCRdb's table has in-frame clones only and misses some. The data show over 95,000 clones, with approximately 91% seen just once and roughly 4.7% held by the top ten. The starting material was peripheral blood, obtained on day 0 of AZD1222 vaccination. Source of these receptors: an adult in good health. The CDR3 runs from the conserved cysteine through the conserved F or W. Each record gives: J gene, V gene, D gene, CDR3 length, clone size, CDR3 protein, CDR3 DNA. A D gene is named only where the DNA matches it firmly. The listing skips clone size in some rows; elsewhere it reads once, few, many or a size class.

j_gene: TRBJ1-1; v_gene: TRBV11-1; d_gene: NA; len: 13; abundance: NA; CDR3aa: CASRPLGPTEAFF; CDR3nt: TGTGCCAGCAGGCCGTTAGGGCCCACTGAAGCTTTCTTT
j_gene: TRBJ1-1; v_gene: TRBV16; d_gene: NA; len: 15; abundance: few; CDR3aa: CASSNQKRKNTEAFF; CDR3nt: TGTGCCAGCAGCAACCAGAAGAGAAAGAACACTGAAGCTTTCTTT
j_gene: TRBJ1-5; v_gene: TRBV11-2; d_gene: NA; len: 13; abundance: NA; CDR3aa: CASSLDSNQPQHF; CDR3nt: TGTGCCAGCAGCTTAGACAGCAATCAGCCCCAGCATTTT
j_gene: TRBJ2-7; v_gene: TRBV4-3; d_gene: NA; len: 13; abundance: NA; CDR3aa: CASSQTGFYEQYF; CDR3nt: TGCGCCAGCAGCCAAACCGGGTTCTACGAGCAGTACTTC
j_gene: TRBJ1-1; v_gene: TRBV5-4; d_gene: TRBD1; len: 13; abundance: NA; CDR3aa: CASSGTGRAEAFF; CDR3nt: TGTGCCAGCAGCGGGACAGGGCGGGCTGAAGCTTTCTTT
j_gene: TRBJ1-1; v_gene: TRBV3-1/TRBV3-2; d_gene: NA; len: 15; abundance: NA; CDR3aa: CASRDYQSRNTEAFF; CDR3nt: TGTGCCAGCAGGGACTACCAGAGCCGGAACACTGAAGCTTTCTTT
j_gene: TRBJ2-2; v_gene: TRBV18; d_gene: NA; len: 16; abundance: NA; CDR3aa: CASSDAGTPNTGELFF; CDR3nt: TGTGCCAGCTCAGACGCAGGTACACCGAACACCGGGGAGCTGTTTTTT
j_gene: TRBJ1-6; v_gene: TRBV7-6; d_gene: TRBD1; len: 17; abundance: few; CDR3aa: CASSPLVIGTDNSPLHF; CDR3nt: TGTGCCAGCAGCCCACTAGTAATTGGGACAGATAATTCACCCCTCCACTTT
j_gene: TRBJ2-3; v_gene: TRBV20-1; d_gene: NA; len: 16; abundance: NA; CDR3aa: CSASILGGASTDTQYF; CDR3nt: TGCAGTGCTAGTATCTTGGGGGGTGCTAGCACAGATACGCAGTATTTT
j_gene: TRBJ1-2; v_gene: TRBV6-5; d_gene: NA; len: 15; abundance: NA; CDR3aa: CASHLTQGGGGGYTF; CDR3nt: TGTGCCAGCCACCTTACACAGGGAGGAGGTGGGGGCTACACCTTC
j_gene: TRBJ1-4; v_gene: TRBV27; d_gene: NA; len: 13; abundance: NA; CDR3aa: CASAGTVNEKLFF; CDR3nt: TGTGCCAGCGCCGGGACGGTTAATGAAAAACTGTTTTTT
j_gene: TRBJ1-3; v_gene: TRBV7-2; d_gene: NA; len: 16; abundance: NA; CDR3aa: CASSLSPSGAGNTIYF; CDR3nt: TGTGCCAGCAGCTTATCCCCCTCGGGAGCTGGAAACACCATATATTTT
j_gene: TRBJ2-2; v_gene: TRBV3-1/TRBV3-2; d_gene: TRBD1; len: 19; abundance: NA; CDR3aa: CASSQIPGQGYQGTGELFF; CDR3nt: TGTGCCAGCAGCCAAATCCCGGGACAGGGGTACCAAGGCACCGGGGAGCTGTTTTTT
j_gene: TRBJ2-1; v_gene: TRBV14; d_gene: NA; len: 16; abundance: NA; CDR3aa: CASSRVRGALYNEQFF; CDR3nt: TGTGCCAGCAGCAGGGTCCGGGGGGCCTTGTACAATGAGCAGTTCTTC